This entry is about one TCR beta chain. Study processing details: Estimation of nucleated cell counts relied on the amplification of reference gene primers. Clones were sequenced by immunoSEQ multiplex PCR, and TCRdb holds only the in-frame ones, with some missing. That table gives V, J and clone size, and the DNA gave D and trimming. The table has under 40,000 clones, 65% to 90% seen once; the top ten hold roughly 6%. The data derive from a study of blood T cell repertoires in COVID-19. Study details: Acute-phase and convalescent COVID-19 samples originated in the United States, Italy and Spain. T cells, B-cell-depleted T cells, or PBMCs provided the cDNA or gDNA that served as material.

In germline, CDR1 is SGDLS, CDR2 YYNGEE. There are 16 residues in the CDR3. V was clipped by 4 bases and J by 4 bases; unmatched bases: 10. The receptor comes from an elderly woman with active or convalescent COVID-19. J is TRBJ2-1 and V is TRBV9, with 8 nucleotides matching TRBD2. Sample: peripheral blood. The CDR3 coding sequence is TGTGCCAGCAGCTGGGGAGCGGGGGTGGGGTACAATGAGCAGTTCTTC. Its translation is CASSWGAGVGYNEQFF.